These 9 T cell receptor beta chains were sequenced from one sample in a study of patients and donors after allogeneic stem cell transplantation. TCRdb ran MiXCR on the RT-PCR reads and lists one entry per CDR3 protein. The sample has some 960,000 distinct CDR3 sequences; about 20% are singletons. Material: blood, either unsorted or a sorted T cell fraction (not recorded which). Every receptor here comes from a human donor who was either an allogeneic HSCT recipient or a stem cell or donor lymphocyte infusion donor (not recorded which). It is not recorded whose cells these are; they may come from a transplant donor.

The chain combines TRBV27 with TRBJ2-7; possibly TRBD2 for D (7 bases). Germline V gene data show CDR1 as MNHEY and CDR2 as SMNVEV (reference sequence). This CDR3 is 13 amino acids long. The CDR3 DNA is TGTGCTGTCGGGGCGGGGGCGACATACGAGCAGTACTTC. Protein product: CAVGAGATYEQYF.

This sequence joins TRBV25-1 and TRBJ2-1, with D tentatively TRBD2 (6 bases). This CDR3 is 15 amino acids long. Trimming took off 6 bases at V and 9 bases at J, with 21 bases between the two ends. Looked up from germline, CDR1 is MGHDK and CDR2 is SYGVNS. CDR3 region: CASSPEGGGSGEQFF. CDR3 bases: TGTGCCAGCAGCCCCGAGGGAGGCGGTTCAGGTGAGCAGTTCTTC. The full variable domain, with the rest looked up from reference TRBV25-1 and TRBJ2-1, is EADIYQTPRYLVIGTGKKITLECSQTMGHDKMYWYQQDPGMELHLIHYSYGVNSTEKGDLSSESTVSRIRTEHFPLTLESARPSHTSQYLCASSPEGGGSGEQFFGPGTRLTVL.

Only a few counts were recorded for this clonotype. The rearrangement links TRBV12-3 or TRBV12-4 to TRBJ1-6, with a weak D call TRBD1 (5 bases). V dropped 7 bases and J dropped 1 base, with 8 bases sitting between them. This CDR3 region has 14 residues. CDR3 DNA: TGTGCCAGCACTTGGGGGTCCTATAATTCACCCCTCCACTTT. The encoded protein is CASTWGSYNSPLHF.

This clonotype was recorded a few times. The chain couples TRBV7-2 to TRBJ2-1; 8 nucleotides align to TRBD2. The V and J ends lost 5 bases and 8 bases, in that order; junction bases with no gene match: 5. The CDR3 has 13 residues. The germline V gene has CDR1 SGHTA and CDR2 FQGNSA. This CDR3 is CASSPRRGDEQFF. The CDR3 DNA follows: TGTGCCAGCAGCCCCAGGCGGGGGGATGAGCAGTTCTTC.

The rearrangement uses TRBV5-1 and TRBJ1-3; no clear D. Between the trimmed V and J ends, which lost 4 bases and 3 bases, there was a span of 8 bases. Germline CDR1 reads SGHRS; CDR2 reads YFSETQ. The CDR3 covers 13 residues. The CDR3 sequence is CASSIGSGNTIYF. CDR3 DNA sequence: TGCGCCAGCAGCATTGGCAGTGGAAACACCATATATTTT.

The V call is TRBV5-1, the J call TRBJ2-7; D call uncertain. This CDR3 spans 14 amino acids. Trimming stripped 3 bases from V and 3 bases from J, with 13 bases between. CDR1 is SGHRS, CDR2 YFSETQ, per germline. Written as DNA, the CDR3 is TGCGCCAGCAGCTCGACAAGGATGGACTACGAGCAGTACTTC. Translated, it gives CASSSTRMDYEQYF.

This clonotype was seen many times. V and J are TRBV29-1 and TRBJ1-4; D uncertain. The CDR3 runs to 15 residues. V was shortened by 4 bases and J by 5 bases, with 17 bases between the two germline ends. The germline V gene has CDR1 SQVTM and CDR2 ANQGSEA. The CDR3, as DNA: TGCAGCGTTGTACGGGGAAGCAGCGCGAATGAAAAACTGTTTTTT. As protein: CSVVRGSSANEKLFF.

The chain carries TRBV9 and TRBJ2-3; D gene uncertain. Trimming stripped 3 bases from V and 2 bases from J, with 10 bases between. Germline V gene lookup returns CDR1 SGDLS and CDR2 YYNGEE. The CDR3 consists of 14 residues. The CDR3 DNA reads TGTGCCAGCAGCGGAACCTACACCACAGATACGCAGTATTTT. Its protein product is CASSGTYTTDTQYF.

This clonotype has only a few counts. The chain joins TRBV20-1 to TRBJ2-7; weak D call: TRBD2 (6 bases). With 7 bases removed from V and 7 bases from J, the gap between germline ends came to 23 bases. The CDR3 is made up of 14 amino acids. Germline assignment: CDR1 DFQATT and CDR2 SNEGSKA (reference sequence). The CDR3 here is CSVILAGSSGEQYF. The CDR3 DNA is TGCAGTGTTATATTGGCGGGGTCTTCTGGTGAGCAGTACTTC.